The clone carrying this T cell receptor (beta chain) is medium-sized by frequency. Its antigen is still unknown. TRB rearrangements were amplified by touch-down multiplex PCR with mixed TRB-A/B primers. TCRdb re-called the multiplex PCR reads and catalogs CDR3 proteins one per entry, DNA excluded. The sample table sets out about 6,800 distinct CDR3 sequences. The CDR3 has 13 residues. Germline assignment: CDR1 MNHEY and CDR2 SVGAGI. The data are from a study of T cell clusters in autoimmune cytopenias. Study overall: The median distinct TRB clonotype count was about 2,400 per sample, from a median about 54,000 reads.

Study conclusions and caveats: TRB repertoire shifts in secondary cytopenia and chronic lymphocytic leukemia mostly reflected lymphoma, not autoimmunity.

TRB amplification used 250 ng of peripheral blood genomic DNA. Sequenced material: peripheral blood. The clonotype was recovered from a human donor with an autoimmune cytopenia or autoimmune hepatitis (not recorded which). This chain connects TRBV6-5 to TRBJ2-7; TCRdb outputs TRBD1, but without DNA this stays unchecked. The CDR3 protein is CASSFDRGREQYF.